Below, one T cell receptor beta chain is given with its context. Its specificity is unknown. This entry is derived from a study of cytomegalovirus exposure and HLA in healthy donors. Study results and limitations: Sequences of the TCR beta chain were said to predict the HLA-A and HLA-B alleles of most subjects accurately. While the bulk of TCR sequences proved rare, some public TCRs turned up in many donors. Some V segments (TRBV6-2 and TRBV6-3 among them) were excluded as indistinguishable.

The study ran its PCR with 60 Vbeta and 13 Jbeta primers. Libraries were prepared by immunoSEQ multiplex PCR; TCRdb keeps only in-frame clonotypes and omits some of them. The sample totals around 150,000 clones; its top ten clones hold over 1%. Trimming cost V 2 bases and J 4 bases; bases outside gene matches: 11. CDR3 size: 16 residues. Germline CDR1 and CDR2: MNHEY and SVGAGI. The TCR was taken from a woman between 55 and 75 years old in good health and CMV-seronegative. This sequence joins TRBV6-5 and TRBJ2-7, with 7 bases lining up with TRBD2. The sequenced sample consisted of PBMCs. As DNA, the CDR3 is TGTGCCAGCAGTTACCAGCAGGGCAAGCGGGAATACGAGCAGTACTTC. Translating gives CASSYQQGKREYEQYF.